The source of this T cell receptor (beta chain) is a study of shared clonotypes between healthy human individuals. A deep-level run was used for the assay. Sequencing was performed with immunoSEQ multiplex PCR; in TCRdb, only in-frame clones are kept and a portion is missing. The sample holds about 2 million clones, 95% seen once. Study findings and constraints: Depth of sequencing was expected to influence donor clonotype sharing. It was observed that roughly 4.8% of naive CD4 clonotypes were shared across several donors.

Comment on this clone: Antigen specificity is unknown.

V was pared by 6 bases and J by 11 bases, with 11 bases between. The CDR3 contains 11 residues. Germline V gene sequence: CDR1 MNHEY, CDR2 SVGAGI. Input material: naive CD4+ T cells sorted from blood. Documented subset: CD45RA+ positively selected. This receptor was obtained from a man between 18 and 29 years old in good health. The chain employs TRBV6-5 and TRBJ2-1; possibly TRBD2 for D (6 bases). The CDR3 nucleotides read TGTGCCAGCAGCCGAGGGACTCAGCAGTTCTTC. Translated, it gives CASSRGTQQFF.